This T cell receptor beta chain stems from a study of technical replicates of blood from several donors. The CDR3 sequence is 12 residues long. The V gene lost 5 bases and the J gene lost 4 bases, with 5 bases spanning the gap. The V gene's germline CDR1 is MNHNY and CDR2 SVGAGI (reference sequence). Assay used: immunoSEQ multiplex PCR; TCRdb lists only in-frame clones, some missing. The data show approximately 76,000 clones, with approximately 83% seen just once and approximately 5% held by the top ten. This clone was counted between two and nine times. The chain uses TRBV6-6 and TRBJ2-2; D remains ambiguous. This clonotype was obtained from a human donor in good health. Some clones in this sample may be carry-over from other donors' samples. Material: PBMCs. Here the CDR3 DNA reads TGTGCCAGCAGTCTCAGCACCGGGGAGCTGTTTTTT. Translated, it gives CASSLSTGELFF.